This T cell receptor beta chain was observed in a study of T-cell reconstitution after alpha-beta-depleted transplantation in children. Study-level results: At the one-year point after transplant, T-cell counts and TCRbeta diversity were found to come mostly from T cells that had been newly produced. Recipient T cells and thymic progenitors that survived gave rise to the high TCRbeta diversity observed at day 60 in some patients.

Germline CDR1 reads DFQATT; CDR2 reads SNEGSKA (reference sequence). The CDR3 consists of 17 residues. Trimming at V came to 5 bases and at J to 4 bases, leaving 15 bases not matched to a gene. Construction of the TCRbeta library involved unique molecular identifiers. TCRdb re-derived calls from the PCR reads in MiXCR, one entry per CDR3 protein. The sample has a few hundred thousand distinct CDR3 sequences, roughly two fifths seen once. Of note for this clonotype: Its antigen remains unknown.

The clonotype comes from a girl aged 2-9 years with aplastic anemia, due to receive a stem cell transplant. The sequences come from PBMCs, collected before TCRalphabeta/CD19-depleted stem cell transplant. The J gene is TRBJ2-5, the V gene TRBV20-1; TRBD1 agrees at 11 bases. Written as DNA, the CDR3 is TGCAGTGCTGCCCCCTTAGTAGAGGACAGGGGGCGAGAGACCCAGTACTTC. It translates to CSAAPLVEDRGRETQYF.